What follows are 8 T cell receptor beta chains derived from one specimen sequenced in a study of identical twins. Via MiXCR, TCRdb re-called the 5' RACE reads, giving one row per CDR3 protein. Here the sample spans some 760,000 distinct CDR3 sequences, roughly 20% being singletons. The sample was also linked to a second study, of T cells expressing NK-cell markers.

Sequenced input: PBMCs. These receptors were taken from a woman younger than 30 in good health.

This clonotype was counted only a few times. This sequence joins TRBV7-3 and TRBJ2-2, with D unclear. The V end lost 3 bases, the J end lost 4 bases, and 9 bases lay between the germline ends. This CDR3 is 14 amino acids long. Germline V gene sequence: CDR1 SGHTA, CDR2 FQGTGA. CDR3 residues: CASSLQRSTGELFF. In DNA form, the CDR3 reads TGTGCCAGCAGCTTGCAAAGATCCACCGGGGAGCTGTTTTTT. The complete variable domain, with remaining parts taken from reference TRBV7-3 and TRBJ2-2, reads GAGVSQTPSNKVTEKGKYVELRCDPISGHTALYWYRQSLGQGPEFLIYFQGTGAADDSGLPNDRFFAVRPEGSVSTLKIQRTERGDSAVYLCASSLQRSTGELFFGEGSRLTVL.

This clonotype was seen a few times. The genes are TRBV29-1 and TRBJ2-5, with D perhaps matching TRBD1 (6 bases). The V end was cut by 6 bases, the J end by 1 base, with 18 bases between. This CDR3 has 15 amino acids. Germline CDR1 and CDR2: SQVTM and ANQGSEA. The CDR3 sequence: CSVHRDKSSQETQYF. As DNA, the CDR3 is TGCAGCGTACACAGGGACAAATCGAGCCAAGAGACCCAGTACTTC.

This clonotype has ten or more counts. V gene TRBV6-5 combines with J gene TRBJ1-1; D perhaps matches TRBD1 (5 bases). CDR1 and CDR2 (germline): MNHEY, SVGAGI. V dropped 4 bases and J dropped 5 bases, with 14 bases sitting between them. The CDR3 sequence is 14 residues long. As DNA, the CDR3 is TGTGCCAGCAGTTGGGCAGGGCCGGGGACTGAAGCTTTCTTT. Residues: CASSWAGPGTEAFF.

The V call is TRBV30, the J call TRBJ2-5; D remains ambiguous. Germline V gives CDR1 GTSNPN, CDR2 SVGIG (reference sequence). V lost 4 bases and J lost 4, with 13 bases in between. The CDR3 sequence is 13 residues long. CDR3 protein: CAWTRHPPETQYF. Written as DNA, the CDR3 is TGTGCCTGGACCCGACACCCTCCAGAGACCCAGTACTTC.

This CDR3 reads CASSQDILEGVRNTQYF. CDR3 in DNA: TGTGCCAGCAGCCAAGATATCCTAGAGGGCGTCAGGAATACGCAGTATTTT. The gene calls are TRBV3-1 and TRBJ2-3, with a weak D call TRBD2 (5 bases). V lost 0 bases and J 7 bases, leaving 20 bases between the germline ends. CDR1 is LGHDT, CDR2 YNNKEL, per germline (reference sequence). This CDR3 spans 17 amino acids.

This clonotype was recorded at least ten times. V is TRBV7-2 and J is TRBJ1-1; D is uncertain. Germline assignment: CDR1 SGHTA and CDR2 FQGNSA. The ends were cut back, 1 base at V and 3 bases at J, with 6 bases in the middle. The CDR3 loop spans 13 amino acids. The chain's CDR3 is CASSLVVDTEAFF. The CDR3 DNA follows: TGTGCCAGCAGCTTAGTAGTGGACACTGAAGCTTTCTTT.

This clonotype was seen a handful of times. The chain employs TRBV5-1 and TRBJ2-1; TRBD2 might be the D (6 bases). The CDR3 contains 16 residues. Germline-derived CDR1 and CDR2 are SGHRS and YFSETQ. V was clipped by 0 bases and J by 4 bases, with 14 bases between them. The CDR3 spells CASSLAGQAGYNEQFF. As DNA, the CDR3 is TGCGCCAGCAGCTTGGCCGGCCAAGCGGGTTACAATGAGCAGTTCTTC.

The chain links TRBV5-1 to TRBJ2-7; D unclear. The CDR3 extends over 13 amino acids. The germline V gene encodes CDR1 SGHRS and CDR2 YFSETQ. Trimming took off 2 bases at V and 0 bases at J, with 6 bases between the two ends. CDR3 in DNA: TGCGCCAGCAGCTTTGACACCTCCTACGAGCAGTACTTC. As protein: CASSFDTSYEQYF.